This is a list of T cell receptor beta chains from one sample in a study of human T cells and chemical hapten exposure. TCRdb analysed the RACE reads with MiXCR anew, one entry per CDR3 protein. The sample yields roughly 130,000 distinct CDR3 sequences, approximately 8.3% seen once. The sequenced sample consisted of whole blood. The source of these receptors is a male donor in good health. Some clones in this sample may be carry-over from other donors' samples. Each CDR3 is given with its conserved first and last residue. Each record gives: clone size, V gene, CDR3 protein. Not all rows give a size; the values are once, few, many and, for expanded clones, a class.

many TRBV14 CASSQEAYWSYEQYF
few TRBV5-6 CASSPDRASFYEQYF
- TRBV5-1 CASSLGAGGRSYNEQFF
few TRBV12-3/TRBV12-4 CASTQGEPGDQPQHF
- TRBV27 CATAVGGRGTEAFF
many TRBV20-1 CSARVAGMLNYEQYF
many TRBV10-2 CASSDVGRGQETQYF
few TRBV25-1 CASSEGGSPYNEQFF
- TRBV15 CATSTRTAQETQYF
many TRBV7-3 CASSLTGGAPDNEQFF
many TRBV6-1 CASSDRLAGGPGNEQFF
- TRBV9 CASSVETSGGASDTQYF
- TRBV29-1 CSVSGLAGRTDTQYF
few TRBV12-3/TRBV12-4 CANLRANTGELFF
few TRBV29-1 CSVGHRHSYEQYF
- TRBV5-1 CASLGRDGTEAFF
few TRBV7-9 CASSLALAGTGANTGELFF
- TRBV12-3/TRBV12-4 CASSLRGDGQFF
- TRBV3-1 CATGPSQTGELFF
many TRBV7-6 CASSLVGWGGGAEAYNEQFF
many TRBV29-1 CSVGTNQPQHF
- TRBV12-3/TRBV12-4 CASSLEGTVLYQETQYF
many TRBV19 CASRRTISNQPQHF
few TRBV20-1 CSAKIRWREGPTQETQYF
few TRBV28 CASSFRSEAFF
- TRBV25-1 CASSGQDYEQYF
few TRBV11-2 CASSLEGGREDTGELFF
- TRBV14 CASSQVRRDRDNSPLHF
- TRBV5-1 CASSPGLLAGEDEQYF
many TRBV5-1 CASSLTGANTGELFF
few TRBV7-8 CASSFWDRGPAGNTIYF
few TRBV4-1 CASSQKPGRAYEQYF
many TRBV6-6 CASSYRVEETQYF
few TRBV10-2 CASRDPTGYEQYF
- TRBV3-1 CASSRNHGHGVTEAFF
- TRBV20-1 CSARSLLANSGAGQETQYF
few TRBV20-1 CSARDKRTGNTIYF
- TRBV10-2 CASSVFAGASNQPQHF
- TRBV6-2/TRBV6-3 CASSYVRGGGGETQYF
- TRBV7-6 CASSPSPVSYYEQYF
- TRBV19 CASSIGQGNSGNTIYF
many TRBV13 CASSLGGTGLTDTQYF
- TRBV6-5 CASRIGTSGEKLFF
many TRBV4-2 CASSQVARTSSYEQYF
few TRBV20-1 CSATPGGSGTDTQYF
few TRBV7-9 CASSLGQWVNEQFF
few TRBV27 CASSAWTGESDTQYF
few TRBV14 CASSQDLSTAPDTQYF
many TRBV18 CASSPSHRNLLSNEQFF
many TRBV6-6 CASRQRGTAYEQYF
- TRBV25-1 CASSKGAGDTQYF